This T cell receptor beta chain was identified during a study of CD8 T cells in Susac syndrome. Study-level points and caveats: That the number of individuals in its TCR sequencing and HLA analysis was relatively small was acknowledged by the study.

The TEMRA cells underwent FACS enrichment, while the CD8+ and CD4+ T cells underwent negative isolation. J gave up 4 bases and V 4 bases, and 4 bases lay outside the gene matches. Germline-derived CDR1 and CDR2 are LNHDA and SQIVND (reference sequence). This CDR3 is 15 amino acids long. RNA in amounts of about 0.5 to 1 ug was reverse transcribed with random hexamers. Across 54 Vbeta and 13 Jbeta, immunoSEQ multiplex PCR amplified TCR beta CDR3. MiXCR, applied by TCRdb to the immunoSEQ multiplex PCR reads, yields one record per CDR3 protein. The sample gives 150,000 to 200,000 distinct CDR3 sequences, around 95% of which show up once; about 0.14% is in the top ten. As regards this clonotype: Its antigen remains unidentified.

The clonotype was recovered from a human donor in good health. The chain is built from TRBV19 and TRBJ2-5, with 12 bases fitting TRBD2. Sequenced sample: CD4+ T cells from PBMCs. The CDR3, as DNA: TGTGCCAGTAGTACTAGCGGGGGGGCCGGAGAGACCCAGTACTTC. This translates into CASSTSGGAGETQYF.